This TCR beta chain is from a study of cytomegalovirus exposure and HLA in healthy donors. Study-wide points: Several of the most significant clusters appeared linked to common viral pathogens, based on a later analysis.

Primers: 60 Vbeta forward and 13 Jbeta reverse. Method: immunoSEQ multiplex PCR; TCRdb's copy keeps in-frame clones and lacks some. The sample shows 150,000 to 200,000 clones, about three quarters of them seen only once. A remark on this clone: Its antigen remains unknown.

CDR1 is SGHTA and CDR2 is FQGNSA in the germline V gene. V lost 5 bases and J lost 5, with 18 bases in between. The CDR3 consists of 15 residues. The receptor was derived from a middle-aged woman in good health and CMV-seronegative. Sample: PBMCs. The chain couples TRBV7-2 to TRBJ1-2, with no clear D. CDR3 residues: CASSPSRATPYGYTF. The CDR3 DNA is TGTGCCAGCAGCCCTAGCCGGGCCACCCCATATGGCTACACCTTC.